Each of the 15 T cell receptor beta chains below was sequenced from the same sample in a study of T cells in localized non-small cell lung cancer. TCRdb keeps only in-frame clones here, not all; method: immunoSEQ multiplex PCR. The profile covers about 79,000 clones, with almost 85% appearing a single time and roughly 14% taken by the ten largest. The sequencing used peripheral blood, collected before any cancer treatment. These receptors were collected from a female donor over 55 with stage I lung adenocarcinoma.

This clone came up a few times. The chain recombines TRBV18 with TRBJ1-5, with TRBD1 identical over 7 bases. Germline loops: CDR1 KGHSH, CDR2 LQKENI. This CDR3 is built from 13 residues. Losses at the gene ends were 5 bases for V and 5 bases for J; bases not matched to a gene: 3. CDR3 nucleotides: TGTGCCAGCTCAGTAGGGACAGATCAGCCCCAGCATTTT. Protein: CASSVGTDQPQHF.

The CDR3 DNA is TGTGCCATCAGTGAGACGGTCGTAACCCAGTACTTC. It specifies CAISETVVTQYF. This rearrangement joins TRBV10-3 to TRBJ2-5; unclear D gene. Germline values: CDR1 ENHRY, CDR2 SYGVKD. The CDR3 sequence is 12 residues long. V shed 2 bases and J shed 8 bases, with 9 bases lying between them.

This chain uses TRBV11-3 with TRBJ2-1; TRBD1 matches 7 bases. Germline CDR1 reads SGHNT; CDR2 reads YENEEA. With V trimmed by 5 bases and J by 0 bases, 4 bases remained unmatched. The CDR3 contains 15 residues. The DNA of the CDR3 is TGTGCCAGCAGCAAATACAGGGGCTCCTACAATGAGCAGTTCTTC. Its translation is CASSKYRGSYNEQFF. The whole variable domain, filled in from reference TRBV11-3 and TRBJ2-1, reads EAGVVQSPRYKIIEKKQPVAFWCNPISGHNTLYWYLQNLGQGPELLIRYENEEAVDDSQLPKDRFSAERLKGVDSTLKIQPAELGDSAVYLCASSKYRGSYNEQFFGPGTRLTVL.

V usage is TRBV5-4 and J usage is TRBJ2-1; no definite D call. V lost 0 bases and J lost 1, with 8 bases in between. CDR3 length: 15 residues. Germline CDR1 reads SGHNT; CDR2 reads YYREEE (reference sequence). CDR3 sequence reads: CASSLASGSYNEQFF. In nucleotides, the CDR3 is TGTGCCAGCAGCTTGGCATCAGGTTCCTACAATGAGCAGTTCTTC. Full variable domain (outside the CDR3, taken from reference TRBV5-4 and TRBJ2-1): ETGVTQSPTHLIKTRGQQVTLRCSSQSGHNTVSWYQQALGQGPQFIFQYYREEENGRGNFPPRFSGLQFPNYSSELNVNALELDDSALYLCASSLASGSYNEQFFGPGTRLTVL.

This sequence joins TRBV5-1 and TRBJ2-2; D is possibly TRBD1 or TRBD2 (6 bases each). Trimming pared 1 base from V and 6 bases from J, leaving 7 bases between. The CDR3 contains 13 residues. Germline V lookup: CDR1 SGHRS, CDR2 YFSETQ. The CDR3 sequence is CASSLRGPGELFF. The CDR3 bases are TGCGCCAGCAGCTTGCGGGGGCCCGGGGAGCTGTTTTTT.

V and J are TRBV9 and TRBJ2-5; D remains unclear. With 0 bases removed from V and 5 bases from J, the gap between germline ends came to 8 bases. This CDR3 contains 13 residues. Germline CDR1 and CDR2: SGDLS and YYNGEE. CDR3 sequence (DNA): TGTGCCAGCAGCGTAGCCGGGCTCGAGACCCAGTACTTC. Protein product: CASSVAGLETQYF.

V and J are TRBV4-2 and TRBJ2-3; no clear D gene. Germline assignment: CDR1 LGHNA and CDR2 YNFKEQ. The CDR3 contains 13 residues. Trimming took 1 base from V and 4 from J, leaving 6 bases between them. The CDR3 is CASSQGTPDTQYF. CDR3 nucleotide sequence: TGTGCCAGCAGCCAAGGAACCCCAGATACGCAGTATTTT.

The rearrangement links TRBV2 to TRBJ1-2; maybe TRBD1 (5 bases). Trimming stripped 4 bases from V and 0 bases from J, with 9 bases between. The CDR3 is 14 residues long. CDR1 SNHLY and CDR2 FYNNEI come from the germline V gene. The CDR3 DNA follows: TGTGCCAGCAGTGGGGACGGAACTAACTATGGCTACACCTTC. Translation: CASSGDGTNYGYTF.

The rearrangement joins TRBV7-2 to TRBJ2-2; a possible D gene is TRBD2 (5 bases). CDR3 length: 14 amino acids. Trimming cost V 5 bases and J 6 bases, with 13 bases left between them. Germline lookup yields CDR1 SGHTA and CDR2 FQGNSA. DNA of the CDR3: TGTGCCAGCAGCCCTCTACTAGGTGCCGGGGAGCTGTTTTTT. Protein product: CASSPLLGAGELFF.

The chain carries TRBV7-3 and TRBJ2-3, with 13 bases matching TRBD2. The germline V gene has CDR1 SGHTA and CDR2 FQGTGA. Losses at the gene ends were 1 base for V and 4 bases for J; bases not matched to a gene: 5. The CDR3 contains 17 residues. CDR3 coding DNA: TGTGCCAGCAGCTTAAGGCCAACTAGCGGGGGGGCAGATACGCAGTATTTT. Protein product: CASSLRPTSGGADTQYF.

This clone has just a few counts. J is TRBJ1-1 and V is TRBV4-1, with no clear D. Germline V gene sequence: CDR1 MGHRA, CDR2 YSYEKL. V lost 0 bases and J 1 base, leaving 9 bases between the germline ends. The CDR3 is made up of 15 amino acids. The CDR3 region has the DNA TGCGCCAGCAGCCAAGATTTGGGCAAGAACACTGAAGCTTTCTTT. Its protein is CASSQDLGKNTEAFF.

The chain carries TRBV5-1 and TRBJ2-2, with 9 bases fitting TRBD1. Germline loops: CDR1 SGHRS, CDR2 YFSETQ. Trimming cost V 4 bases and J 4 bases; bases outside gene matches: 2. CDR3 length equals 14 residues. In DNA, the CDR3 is TGCGCCAGCAGCGGGACAGGGACCACCGGGGAGCTGTTTTTT. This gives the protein CASSGTGTTGELFF.

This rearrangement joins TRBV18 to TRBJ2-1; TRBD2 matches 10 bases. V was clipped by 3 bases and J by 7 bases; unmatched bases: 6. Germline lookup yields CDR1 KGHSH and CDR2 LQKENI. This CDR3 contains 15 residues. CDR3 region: CASSPPAGGPNEQFF. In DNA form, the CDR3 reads TGTGCCAGCTCACCTCCAGCGGGAGGGCCAAATGAGCAGTTCTTC. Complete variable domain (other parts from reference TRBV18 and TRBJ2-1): NAGVMQNPRHLVRRRGQEARLRCSPMKGHSHVYWYRQLPEEGLKFMVYLQKENIIDESGMPKERFSAEFPKEGPSILRIQQVVRGDSAAYFCASSPPAGGPNEQFFGPGTRLTVL.

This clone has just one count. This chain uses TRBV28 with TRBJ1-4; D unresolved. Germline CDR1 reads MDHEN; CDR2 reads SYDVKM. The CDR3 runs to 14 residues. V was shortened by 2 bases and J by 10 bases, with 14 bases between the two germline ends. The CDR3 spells CASSLRTREGKLFF. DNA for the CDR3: TGTGCCAGCAGTTTAAGGACTCGGGAGGGAAAACTGTTTTTT.

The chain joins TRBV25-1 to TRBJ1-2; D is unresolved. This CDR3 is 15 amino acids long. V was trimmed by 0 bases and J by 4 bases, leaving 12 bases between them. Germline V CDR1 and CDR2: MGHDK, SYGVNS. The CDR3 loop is CASSEYGSAGYGYTF. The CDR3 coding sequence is TGTGCCAGCAGTGAATATGGGAGCGCAGGCTATGGCTACACCTTC.